This T cell receptor (beta chain) was retrieved from a study of chemoradiotherapy in HPV16-positive cancers (dated by TCRdb to about 2022). At the level of the whole study: Functional T-cell assays on cells from two HPV16-positive patients defined candidate HPV-specific T-cell clones and common TCR motifs. The study set out to ask whether T-cell immunity against the HPV oncoproteins E6 and E7 changes over the course of chemoradiotherapy and whether that immunity affects survival. The candidate HPV-specific TCRs and motifs were then tracked in TCR repertoires from about 90 patients with HPV-related cancers.

Study-level results and caveats: In HPV16-positive patients, expansion of HPV-responsive T cells during chemoradiotherapy was found to be associated with improved recurrence-free survival. Expansion of candidate HPV-specific clones and E7-related TCR motifs was observed in the tumor microenvironment during treatment, whereas no such expansion was observed for non-HPV-specific T cells. The survival association was reported for HPV16-positive patients, and the functional definition of HPV-specific T cells was derived from only two HPV16-positive patients.

About this clone: Its antigen is still unknown. No much larger clone exists at a distance of one base, and base qualities are not known.

Counted from cysteine to phenylalanine, this CDR3 has 15 amino acids. Of all the DNA, just the CDR3 is kept, 45 bases in frame from base 1. The germline V gene provides CDR1 ENHRY and CDR2 SYGVKD. The junction carries 10 bases between V and J, which are trimmed by 6 bases and 1 base respectively. Repertoires were sampled repeatedly over the course of chemoradiotherapy so that clonal expansion in the tumor microenvironment could be followed. Library generation was performed with the immunoSEQ multiplex PCR assay. TCRdb re-hosts the immuneACCESS table, in-frame sequences only. Its copies lack some clones; in the studies checked, an unresolved V gene accounts for under half of them, and the cause for the rest is not known. This sample is represented by 20,000 to 30,000 clones; roughly 90% of them were singletons. Of the sample, roughly 5% is held by the ten largest clones.

This chain joins TRBV10-3 to TRBJ1-6; no D gene is confidently identified. The source is a human donor with HPV-associated anogenital cancer. The specimen comprised blood, sampled from a patient who underwent chemoradiotherapy. The CDR3 region: CAIRKDISYNSPLHF. The sequence in DNA is TGTGCCATCAGAAAAGACATATCCTATAATTCACCCCTCCACTTT.